This is a list of T cell receptor beta chains from one sample in a study of shared clonotypes between healthy human individuals. Using immunoSEQ multiplex PCR, the repertoire was profiled, and TCRdb retains in-frame clones only, with some absent. The table has 1.5 million to 1.9 million clones, around 98% seen once. The material sequenced was naive CD4+ T cells sorted from blood. These receptors all stem from a young man in good health. Each CDR3 is given with its conserved first and last residue. The D gene is left open where the match is weak.

J gene: TRBJ2-7; D gene: TRBD1; V gene: TRBV6-6; CDR3 DNA: TGTGCCAGCAGTTACTCTCCGACAGGGATGACCTACGAGCAGTACTTC; CDR3 protein: CASSYSPTGMTYEQYF
J gene: TRBJ2-7; D gene: NA; V gene: TRBV10-3; CDR3 DNA: TGTGCCATCAGAAACACTAGCCTCAGCTCCTACGAGCAGTACTTC; CDR3 protein: CAIRNTSLSSYEQYF
J gene: TRBJ2-1; D gene: NA; V gene: TRBV11-3; CDR3 DNA: TGTGCCAGCAGCCCCGGACCGAGAAGATACAATGAGCAGTTCTTC; CDR3 protein: CASSPGPRRYNEQFF
J gene: TRBJ1-2; D gene: NA; V gene: TRBV4-3; CDR3 DNA: TGCGCCAGCAGCCAAGATCTGGGCAGGGAATATGGCTACACCTTC; CDR3 protein: CASSQDLGREYGYTF
J gene: TRBJ2-3; D gene: TRBD2; V gene: TRBV19; CDR3 DNA: TGTGCCAGTAGTATAAGCCGACTAGCCTTCCGCACAGATACGCAGTATTTT; CDR3 protein: CASSISRLAFRTDTQYF
J gene: TRBJ2-7; D gene: NA; V gene: TRBV7-9; CDR3 DNA: TGTGCCAGCAGCTTACGACAAAACGAGCAGTACTTC; CDR3 protein: CASSLRQNEQYF
J gene: TRBJ2-3; D gene: TRBD2; V gene: TRBV27; CDR3 DNA: TGTGCCAGCAGCCAACTAGCGGGAGGGCCAGATACGCAGTATTTT; CDR3 protein: CASSQLAGGPDTQYF
J gene: TRBJ1-1; D gene: TRBD1; V gene: TRBV28; CDR3 DNA: TGTGCCAGCAGTTTGGGACAGTTATGGACTGAAGCTTTCTTT; CDR3 protein: CASSLGQLWTEAFF
J gene: TRBJ1-3; D gene: NA; V gene: TRBV19; CDR3 DNA: TGTGCCAGTAGTATCCCCGGAAACACCATATATTTT; CDR3 protein: CASSIPGNTIYF
J gene: TRBJ1-5; D gene: TRBD1; V gene: TRBV2; CDR3 DNA: TGTGCCAGCAGAGAAACCGGGACAGCCTACTATCAGCCCCAGCATTTT; CDR3 protein: CASRETGTAYYQPQHF
J gene: TRBJ2-6; D gene: NA; V gene: TRBV30; CDR3 DNA: TGTGCCTGGAGTTCGGCTGGGGCCAACGTCCTGACTTTC; CDR3 protein: CAWSSAGANVLTF
J gene: TRBJ2-2; D gene: TRBD2; V gene: TRBV5-1; CDR3 DNA: TGCGCCAGCAGCGCCGGGACTAGCGGGACCGGGGAGCTGTTTTTT; CDR3 protein: CASSAGTSGTGELFF
J gene: TRBJ1-1; D gene: NA; V gene: TRBV5-1; CDR3 DNA: TGCGCCAGCAGAGACTTTTTGGGGGGCACTGAAGCTTTCTTT; CDR3 protein: CASRDFLGGTEAFF
J gene: TRBJ1-5; D gene: NA; V gene: TRBV6-5; CDR3 DNA: TGTGCCAGCAAACCTAATAGCAATCAGCCCCAGCATTTT; CDR3 protein: CASKPNSNQPQHF
J gene: TRBJ1-4; D gene: NA; V gene: TRBV19; CDR3 DNA: TGTGCCAGTATGAAGAGACCAACTAATGAAAAACTGTTTTTT; CDR3 protein: CASMKRPTNEKLFF
J gene: TRBJ2-1; D gene: NA; V gene: TRBV10-1; CDR3 DNA: TGCGCCAGCAGTCAAGACAGGGCTCTAGCGAGCGATGAGCAGTTCTTC; CDR3 protein: CASSQDRALASDEQFF